Shown below are 32 T cell receptor beta chains from a single sample sequenced in a study of blood T cell repertoires in COVID-19 (dated by TCRdb to 2018 to 2020). Preparation of the library involved the immunoSEQ multiplex PCR assay. Drawn from immuneACCESS, this table holds only the in-frame rearrangements with V and J called that TCRdb kept. Clones are partly lost; checked studies trace under half to an unresolved V gene and leave the rest unexplained. Present in this sample are 200,000 to 250,000 clones, 80% to 90% of which were seen just once. Of the sample, roughly 3.8% is held by the ten largest clones. The sample taken for sequencing was PBMCs or T cells enriched from blood (not recorded which). These receptors all come from a woman aged 40-49 years with acute COVID-19.

CDR3 sequence reads: CASSAQGTGVGSEQFF. CDR3 DNA: TGTGCCAGCAGCGCCCAAGGGACAGGGGTTGGGAGTGAGCAGTTCTTC. The rearrangement joins TRBV7-2 to TRBJ2-1, with 10 bases aligning to TRBD1. Germline V lookup: CDR1 SGHTA, CDR2 FQGNSA. CDR3 length: 16 amino acids. The V segment lost 5 bases and the J segment 9 bases; nucleotides outside the gene matches: 13.

The chain uses TRBV7-3 and TRBJ2-3, with 11 bases matching TRBD2. V trimming: 5 bases; J trimming: 1 base; junction bases outside the gene matches: 14. The CDR3 spans 19 residues. CDR1 and CDR2 (germline): SGHTA, FQGTGA. DNA for the CDR3: TGTGCCAGCAGCGGCCACGCTAAACCGGGACTAGCGGGCACAGATACGCAGTATTTT. The encoded protein is CASSGHAKPGLAGTDTQYF.

This chain connects TRBV6-5 to TRBJ1-2; D possibly corresponds to TRBD1 (5 bases). This CDR3 region has 15 residues. CDR1 is MNHEY, CDR2 SVGAGI, per germline. The ends were cut back, 6 bases at V and 2 bases at J, with 16 bases in the middle. CDR3 sequence reads: CASRSETAGNYGYTF. CDR3 sequence (DNA): TGTGCCAGCAGATCCGAAACGGCAGGGAACTATGGCTACACCTTC.

This rearrangement joins TRBV19 to TRBJ2-1; no clear D. V was shortened by 4 bases and J by 7 bases, with 5 bases between the two germline ends. This CDR3 is built from 11 residues. Germline lookup yields CDR1 LNHDA and CDR2 SQIVND (reference sequence). Written as DNA, the CDR3 is TGTGCCAGTAGTACCCGGAATGAGCAGTTCTTC. Translating it yields CASSTRNEQFF.

The gene calls are TRBV28 and TRBJ1-5; tentatively, D is TRBD1 (6 bases). This CDR3 is built from 15 residues. Germline CDR1 and CDR2: MDHEN and SYDVKM. Trimming shortened V by 1 base and J by 3 bases, and 10 bases separated the two germline ends. The CDR3 DNA is TGTGCCAGCAGTTTATCAGGGGCAAACAATCAGCCCCAGCATTTT. Protein: CASSLSGANNQPQHF.

In regard to this clone: The same CDR3 also results from other DNA sequences found in this sample. The V and J genes are TRBV27 and TRBJ1-5; no reliable D call. Trimming left V 3 bases short and J 3 bases short, with 9 bases between. This CDR3 has 14 amino acids. Germline CDR1 MNHEY, CDR2 SMNVEV (reference sequence). The CDR3 loop reads CASSLGGPNQPQHF. The DNA of the CDR3 is TGTGCCAGCAGTTTGGGAGGGCCCAATCAGCCCCAGCATTTT.

This clone was observed a handful of times. The rearrangement joins TRBV10-1 to TRBJ2-3; 9 bases are a match to TRBD2. The CDR3 is 14 residues long. V gave up 4 bases and J gave up 4 bases; unmatched junction bases: 3. From germline, CDR1 is WNHNN and CDR2 SYGVQD (reference sequence). The CDR3 region has the DNA TGCGCCAGCAGTGTAGCGGGAGTGGCAGATACGCAGTATTTT. Its translation is CASSVAGVADTQYF.

This chain connects TRBV28 to TRBJ2-7; 13 bases fit TRBD2. Germline CDR1 is MDHEN and CDR2 is SYDVKM. The CDR3 has 15 amino acids. V lost 6 bases, J lost 5 bases, and 7 bases stayed unmatched. CDR3 bases: TGTGCCAGCAGCCCACTAGCGGGAGGGCCACACGAGCAGTACTTC. This translates into CASSPLAGGPHEQYF.

This clone appeared once. This sequence joins TRBV28 and TRBJ2-7; D not certain. Germline V lookup: CDR1 MDHEN, CDR2 SYDVKM. CDR3 size: 12 residues. The V end lost 3 bases, the J end lost 4 bases, and 7 bases lay between the germline ends. The CDR3 DNA is TGTGCCAGCAGTTTTTTGGAGTACGAGCAGTACTTC. It specifies CASSFLEYEQYF.

The chain couples TRBV18 to TRBJ2-1; TRBD2 is a possible D gene (10 bases). The CDR3 contains 15 residues. The germline gives CDR1 KGHSH, CDR2 LQKENI. V was shortened by 2 bases and J by 12 bases, with 20 bases between the two germline ends. DNA of the CDR3: TGTGCCAGCTCACCAGTAGGACAGGGGACTAGCGTGCAGTTCTTC. This codes for CASSPVGQGTSVQFF.

This chain connects TRBV2 to TRBJ2-3; 8 bases are a match to TRBD2. The ends lost 9 bases at V and 1 base at J; junction bases unmatched: 3. CDR3 size: 13 residues. Looked up from germline, CDR1 is SNHLY and CDR2 is FYNNEI. CDR3 residues: CASRAGGTDTQYF. CDR3 nucleotide sequence: TGTGCCAGTAGAGCGGGGGGCACAGATACGCAGTATTTT.

The rearrangement joins TRBV28 to TRBJ1-6; D uncertain. Germline V gene sequence: CDR1 MDHEN, CDR2 SYDVKM. Trimming removed 5 bases at V and 9 bases at J, with 23 bases between. The CDR3 is made up of 17 amino acids. CDR3 loop: CASSQVGEGRAASPLHF. Here the CDR3 DNA reads TGTGCCAGCAGTCAGGTGGGAGAGGGAAGGGCTGCTTCACCCCTCCACTTT.

The chain joins TRBV9 to TRBJ2-1; 7 nucleotides agree with TRBD2. The V segment lost 2 bases and the J segment 8 bases; nucleotides outside the gene matches: 7. The CDR3 sequence is 14 residues long. Germline V CDR1 and CDR2: SGDLS, YYNGEE. The CDR3 is CASSVNPAGDEQFF. The CDR3 DNA follows: TGTGCCAGCAGCGTGAACCCCGCGGGGGATGAGCAGTTCTTC.

The rearrangement links TRBV5-6 to TRBJ1-2, with 7 bases aligning to TRBD1. Trimming at V came to 3 bases and at J to 2 bases, leaving 4 bases not matched to a gene. Germline V gives CDR1 SGHDT, CDR2 YYEEEE. This CDR3 region has 14 residues. CDR3 sequence: CASSWGTENYGYTF. The CDR3 coding sequence is TGTGCCAGCAGCTGGGGGACAGAGAACTATGGCTACACCTTC. The whole variable domain, remainder taken from reference TRBV5-6 and TRBJ1-2, is DAGVTQSPTHLIKTRGQQVTLRCSPKSGHDTVSWYQQALGQGPQFIFQYYEEEERQRGNFPDRFSGHQFPNYSSELNVNALLLGDSALYLCASSWGTENYGYTFGSGTRLTVV.

This sequence joins TRBV7-6 and TRBJ2-1; possibly TRBD2 for D (5 bases). Germline lookup yields CDR1 SGHVS and CDR2 FNYEAQ. CDR3 length: 15 amino acids. Between the trimmed V and J ends, which lost 4 bases and 4 bases, there was a span of 14 bases. This chain's CDR3 is CASSSSPSPYNEQFF. CDR3 coding DNA: TGTGCCAGCAGCTCTAGCCCGAGCCCTTACAATGAGCAGTTCTTC.

This clone showed up just a few times. The chain links TRBV19 to TRBJ2-2; D gene ambiguous. The germline V gene encodes CDR1 LNHDA and CDR2 SQIVND (reference sequence). V was clipped by 5 bases and J by 5 bases, with 12 bases between them. This CDR3 region has 14 residues. The CDR3 is CASSRLVETGELFF. The CDR3 DNA reads TGTGCCAGTAGTCGTCTAGTAGAGACCGGGGAGCTGTTTTTT.

This clone has only one observation. The CDR3 nucleotides are TGTGCCAGCAGCAACCCAGACAGGTCGTTTCGGTACTTC. Translation: CASSNPDRSFRYF. This chain uses TRBV6-5 with TRBJ2-7, with D tentatively TRBD1 (6 bases). Trimming pared 6 bases from V and 12 bases from J, leaving 21 bases between. Germline V gene sequence: CDR1 MNHEY, CDR2 SVGAGI. The CDR3 runs 13 residues.

V gene TRBV7-9 combines with J gene TRBJ2-7; TRBD1 might be the D (6 bases). Trimming stripped 5 bases from V and 6 bases from J, with 14 bases between. This CDR3 region has 13 residues. Germline assignment: CDR1 SEHNR and CDR2 FQNEAQ (reference sequence). The chain's CDR3 is CASSLNTGTEQYF. Here the CDR3 DNA reads TGTGCCAGCAGCCTTAATACAGGGACCGAGCAGTACTTC.

The CDR3, as DNA: TGCGCCAGCAGCCCTGGGACAGGGGCAGTCGGTGTAGACGAGCAGTACTTC. Protein sequence: CASSPGTGAVGVDEQYF. V and J are TRBV4-1 and TRBJ2-7; TRBD1 matches at 10 bases. The CDR3 has 17 residues. Germline lookup yields CDR1 MGHRA and CDR2 YSYEKL. V gave up 4 bases and J gave up 5 bases; unmatched junction bases: 14.

The rearrangement links TRBV7-9 to TRBJ2-5; D possibly corresponds to TRBD1 (7 bases). Trimming stripped 6 bases from V and 5 bases from J, with 19 bases between. The CDR3 is made up of 15 amino acids. From germline, CDR1 is SEHNR and CDR2 FQNEAQ (reference sequence). CDR3 in DNA: TGTGCCAGCAGACCCGCGGGACAGCATGTTGAGACCCAGTACTTC. It specifies CASRPAGQHVETQYF.

The table lists this clone with a few counts. The chain recombines TRBV7-9 with TRBJ1-5; no clear D gene. V lost 5 bases and J 6 bases, leaving 8 bases between the germline ends. The CDR3 is made up of 12 amino acids. CDR1 and CDR2 (germline): SEHNR, FQNEAQ (reference sequence). The CDR3 sequence is CASSPPGQPQHF. For the CDR3, the DNA is TGTGCCAGCAGCCCTCCGGGTCAGCCCCAGCATTTT.

The V gene is TRBV11-1, the J gene TRBJ2-7; 7 nucleotides line up with TRBD2. Germline V gene data show CDR1 as SGHAT and CDR2 as FQDESV (reference sequence). This CDR3 is 15 amino acids long. Germline trimming cut 2 bases from V and 3 bases from J; bases unmatched to any gene: 7. This chain's CDR3 is CASSLTLTSLYEQYF. For the CDR3, the DNA is TGTGCCAGCAGCTTAACCCTGACTAGCCTCTACGAGCAGTACTTC.

V and J are TRBV3-1 (or the pseudogene TRBV3-2) and TRBJ2-7, with 7 bases aligning to TRBD2. Germline trimming cut 1 base from V and 2 bases from J; bases unmatched to any gene: 5. The CDR3 is 15 amino acids. Germline CDR1 and CDR2: LGHDT and YNNKEL (reference sequence). DNA of the CDR3: TGTGCCAGCAGCCAAGGGGTGGGAGGGACCTACGAGCAGTACTTC. This gives the protein CASSQGVGGTYEQYF.

The chain links TRBV6-4 to TRBJ2-2; TRBD2 matches 7 bases. Trimming at V came to 4 bases and at J to 6 bases, leaving 2 bases not matched to a gene. Germline CDR1 and CDR2: MRHNA and SNTAGT. CDR3 length: 13 residues. The CDR3 nucleotides are TGTGCCAGCAGTGCCACTAGCGCCGGGGAGCTGTTTTTT. It codes for CASSATSAGELFF.

The rearrangement uses TRBV7-2 and TRBJ1-6; TRBD1 aligns across 10 bases. The CDR3 totals 16 residues. Trimming took 5 bases from V and 0 from J; bases not matched to a gene: 1. Germline V gene data show CDR1 as SGHTA and CDR2 as FQGNSA. Here the CDR3 DNA reads TGTGCCAGCAGCCGGACAGGGGGCTCCTATAATTCACCCCTCCACTTT. The encoded protein is CASSRTGGSYNSPLHF.

Many counts were recorded for this clone. The CDR3 coding sequence is TGCGCCAGCAGCCAAGTCCCCCAGGGGAACACTGAAGCTTTCTTT. Translation: CASSQVPQGNTEAFF. This rearrangement joins TRBV4-1 to TRBJ1-1; a weak D match, TRBD1 (5 bases). The CDR3 has 15 amino acids. CDR1 and CDR2 (germline): MGHRA, YSYEKL. The V and J ends lost 1 base and 1 base respectively, with 10 bases between them.

This sequence joins TRBV27 and TRBJ1-2, with TRBD1 identical over 10 bases. The CDR3 runs 15 residues. With 5 bases clipped from V and 9 bases from J, the junction kept 12 bases outside the gene matches. Germline V gives CDR1 MNHEY, CDR2 SMNVEV (reference sequence). The CDR3, as DNA: TGTGCCAGCAGTCTGGGCGGGACAGGGGCTTTAAGCTACACCTTC. Protein: CASSLGGTGALSYTF.

This clone was counted a single time. V gene TRBV19 combines with J gene TRBJ2-4, with 7 bases that match TRBD2. This CDR3 spans 16 amino acids. Germline V CDR1 and CDR2: LNHDA, SQIVND (reference sequence). The J segment lost 4 bases and the V segment lost 2 bases, leaving 8 bases of the junction unmatched. CDR3 DNA sequence: TGTGCCAGTAGTATATTGGGGCCGGGAGGAAAAAACATTCAGTACTTC. Translation gives CASSILGPGGKNIQYF.

The V gene is TRBV11-2, the J gene TRBJ1-2; 8 positions agree with TRBD1. Germline loops: CDR1 SGHAT, CDR2 FQNNGV. There are 15 residues in the CDR3. V gave up 5 bases and J gave up 0 bases; unmatched junction bases: 5. This chain's CDR3 is CASSRTGGSNYGYTF. CDR3 DNA sequence: TGTGCCAGCAGCCGAACAGGGGGTTCTAACTATGGCTACACCTTC.

The V gene is TRBV30, the J gene TRBJ2-5; D gene unclear. Trimming took 0 bases from V and 4 from J, leaving 9 bases between them. This CDR3 is built from 13 residues. CDR1 and CDR2 (germline): GTSNPN, SVGIG (reference sequence). The CDR3 protein is CAWSVRRGETQYF. The CDR3 DNA follows: TGTGCCTGGAGTGTACGCCGAGGAGAGACCCAGTACTTC.

The rearrangement joins TRBV24-1 to TRBJ2-1, with 8 bases matching TRBD2. Germline loops: CDR1 KGHDR, CDR2 SFDVKD. The CDR3 consists of 16 residues. V dropped 3 bases and J dropped 0; count of bases not matched to a gene: 3. CDR3: CATSDTSGSSYNEQFF. The CDR3 DNA follows: TGTGCCACCAGTGATACTAGCGGCAGCTCCTACAATGAGCAGTTCTTC.

This chain connects TRBV24-1 to TRBJ2-2, with a possible D match to TRBD2 (6 bases). Germline V gene lookup returns CDR1 KGHDR and CDR2 SFDVKD. V gave up 7 bases and J gave up 1 base, with 15 bases separating them. The CDR3 sequence is 16 residues long. The CDR3 sequence is CATRGGRTKNTGELFF. As DNA, the CDR3 is TGTGCCACCAGGGGAGGTAGGACAAAGAACACCGGGGAGCTGTTTTTT.